Described below is a single T cell receptor beta chain sequence and its context. What antigen it recognizes has not been identified. Nothing much larger sits one base from this clone, and base qualities are not available. Here V drops 5 bases and J drops 6 bases, and the junction holds 9 bases not matched to any gene. In the germline V gene (reference sequence), CDR1 corresponds to MNHEY and CDR2 to SMNVEV. Inclusive of the bounding cysteine and phenylalanine, the CDR3 is 16 residues long. The retained sequence is limited to the CDR3, 48 bases, with the frame set at the first base. Amplification of TCR beta CDR3 regions was carried out from RNA transcripts. The first round of RT-PCR for the TCR CDR3 was performed with the HTBI primer set and the Qiagen OneStep RT-PCR kit. A second multiplex PCR round built the libraries, followed by size selection and purification. The libraries were sequenced on an Illumina HiSeq2000 using paired-end 100 bp reads. On the study's bioinformatics: SOAPnuke was used to process the raw data, with reads discarded if the reads contained adapters or uncalled bases, had a mean Phred below 15, or lacked an exact constant-primer or identifier match. COPE v1.2.5 was used to merge the high-quality paired reads, and each unique nucleotide sequence was defined as a clonotype. MiTCR v1.1 was used to align the clonotypes against IMGT TRBV, TRBD and TRBJ reference segments. Only V-J combinations with frequency above 0.0001, covering 98% to 99.2% of repertoires, were analysed. A TCS score was defined as the ratio of F50 (clonal expansion) to E x V (chaos), with BLOSUM62-based TCRdist applied between CDR3 peptides within each V-J. Welch's t-statistics and random forest reduced fewer than 600 V-J features to 10 to 15, which were used in a naive Bayes classifier (R e1071). TCRdb reworked the public reads: Q25 trimming with fastp, MiXCR clone assembly, productive beta chains retained. Entries that share a CDR3 protein sequence are merged under the most common genes and DNA. The V and J calls and clone size are TCRdb's, not the authors'. For this sample there are 600,000 to 750,000 distinct CDR3 sequences; roughly 17% appear just once. The ten top clones hold roughly a sixth of the sample.

The data are from a study of T cells in Graves' hyperthyroidism and ophthalmopathy (dated by TCRdb to the late 2010s). For the wider study: Peripheral blood was sampled at the time of initial diagnosis, prior to any treatment. Prospective prediction of ophthalmopathy was tested in an independent validation cohort of some 20 hyperthyroidism patients and 17 patients who later progressed to ophthalmopathy. Once sampling was done, hyperthyroidism patients were given methimazole at a starting dose of 30 mg daily, whereas ophthalmopathy patients were given high-dose intravenous methylprednisolone. The paper describes TCR Vbeta CDR3 sequencing of fewer than 150 peripheral blood samples, made up of roughly 40 ophthalmopathy patients, approximately 73 hyperthyroidism patients and 17 progressor patients. Thyroid tissue and blood T-cell repertoires from more than 5 Graves' hyperthyroidism patients were also compared in the study. For training and testing, the 100 or so patients in the discovery cohort were randomly divided in a 7:3 ratio. A discovery cohort of fewer than 110 patients, 43 with Graves' ophthalmopathy and approximately 60 with stable Graves' hyperthyroidism, was used to find distinguishing TCR V-J signatures. Results the study describes overall, beyond this receptor: Most expanded thyroid clonotypes (frequency above 0.001) were also found in blood, which suggests that blood repertoires may mirror thyroid immune responses. A model built on a 13 V-J signature distinguished ophthalmopathy from stable hyperthyroidism, reaching about 88% sensitivity and about 81% specificity in cross-validation and 80%/75% in testing. During validation, the model predicted progression to ophthalmopathy a median of approximately 7 months ahead of onset, with more than 55% sensitivity and around 73% specificity. No statistical method was used to fix the sample size in advance, and group allocation was not hidden from the investigators.

A patient counted as having stable Graves' hyperthyroidism if no progression to ophthalmopathy occurred over 18 months of follow-up. Hyperthyroidism patients were newly diagnosed, had a disease duration of under 2 months, and were aged 18 to 65 years. Exclusion was applied to patients with uncontrolled infections, other autoimmune diseases, pregnancy or lactation. Diagnoses were established on the basis of clinical symptoms, serum thyroxine and TRAb, thyroid ultrasound, and orbital computed tomography. PBMCs were separated from 7.5 to 10 ml of fresh peripheral blood using Ficoll-Paque density gradient centrifugation. Total RNA was extracted using Trizol reagent, and RNA quality was assessed on an Agilent 2100 Bioanalyzer.

The source is a man aged 45 to 65 with Graves' hyperthyroidism. The sequence is built from TRBV27 and TRBJ1-5, and 11 junctional nucleotides match TRBD1. The sequenced material came from blood. CDR3 sequence: CASSTTWTGGIQPQHF. The bases are TGTGCCAGCAGTACCACTTGGACAGGGGGCATTCAGCCCCAGCATTTT.